This T cell receptor beta chain was sequenced for a study of CD8+CD57+ T cells in acquired aplastic anemia. As concerns this clonotype: Its antigen is not identified.

Genomic DNA templated the TCR beta VDJ and CDR3 profiling. One entry per CDR3 protein results from TCRdb running MiXCR on the reads. There are under 200,000 distinct CDR3 sequences in the sample; around half occur only once, and 2.5% to 4% lies in the top ten. CD8+CD57+ cell expansion had been shown by flow cytometry in patients chosen for sequencing. Every patient presented with severe acquired aplastic anemia. Study results and limitations: Common to patients and controls were twenty-nine CD8+ CDR3 sequences.

This CDR3 comprises 13 residues. V shed 5 bases, J shed 8 bases, and the junction held 7 bases outside the gene matches. Per the germline V gene, CDR1 is SGHTA and CDR2 is FQGNSA. Sequenced input: sorted CD4+, CD8+, or CD8+CD57+ T cells (not recorded which) from PBMCs. This receptor was taken from a human donor with aplastic anemia. The genes are TRBV7-2 and TRBJ1-2; 8 bases align to TRBD1. The CDR3 DNA is TGTGCCAGCAGCCCCGGACAGGGCTGGGGCTACACCTTC. It codes for CASSPGQGWGYTF.